A selection of T cell receptor beta chains follows, all from one sample in a study of identical twins. Using its own MiXCR run on the 5' RACE reads, TCRdb lists one record per CDR3 protein. The table records 200,000 to 250,000 distinct CDR3 sequences, roughly 7% of them present only once. This sample also appeared in a second study, on yellow fever vaccine responses in identical twins.

Sequences were obtained from memory (CD45RO+) T cells sorted from blood. These receptors were obtained from a woman between 18 and 29 years old in good health. The CDR3 runs from the conserved cysteine through the conserved F or W. D genes are given only for firm matches. Not every row has a clone size; where given, it reads once, few, many or a size class.

.,TRBJ2-3,TRBD1,TRBV11-2,TGTGCCAGCAGCTCCCCGACAGGGGCCCCAAGGGGAGATACGCAGTATTTT,CASSSPTGAPRGDTQYF
few,TRBJ1-6,.,TRBV20-1,TGCAGTGCTAGAGATTGGGGGGACTCAACGCCGAATTCACCCCTCCACTTT,CSARDWGDSTPNSPLHF
.,TRBJ1-4,.,TRBV5-1,TGCGCCAGCAGCTACCAGAATGAAAAACTGTTTTTT,CASSYQNEKLFF
.,TRBJ1-1,.,TRBV6-4,TGTGCCTTCTGTAAGGGAAGTCTTAGGGCCCCATTGAACACTGAAGCTTTCTTT,CAFCKGSLRAPLNTEAFF
.,TRBJ2-5,TRBD2,TRBV12-3/TRBV12-4,TGTGCCAGCAGTTACCTAGCGGGGGGGGAGACCCAGTACTTC,CASSYLAGGETQYF
few,TRBJ1-2,.,TRBV5-1,TGCGCCAGCAGCCCCTATGAAAGGACAACAGCTAACTATGGCTACACCTTC,CASSPYERTTANYGYTF
.,TRBJ1-2,.,TRBV15,TGTGCCACCAGCAGAGATCTTAGTGGAAATGGCTACACCTTC,CATSRDLSGNGYTF
.,TRBJ2-7,TRBD2,TRBV6-1,TGTGCCAGCAGCCCGACTAGCGGGTTATCCTACGAGCAGTACTTC,CASSPTSGLSYEQYF
.,TRBJ2-2,TRBD2,TRBV6-2/TRBV6-3,TGTGCCAGCAGTTACTCGAAAATCCCGTTGCGGGAGCCCGGGGAGCTGTTTTTT,CASSYSKIPLREPGELFF
many,TRBJ2-2,.,TRBV29-1,TGCAGCGTTGGGAGGGAGACCGGGGAGCTGTTTTTT,CSVGRETGELFF
many,TRBJ2-5,.,TRBV5-1,TGCGCCAGCAGCTTCGGCCAAGAGACCCAGTACTTC,CASSFGQETQYF
few,TRBJ2-5,TRBD2,TRBV7-8,TGTGCCAGCAAAGAGCGGGAGACGGGGGAGACCCAGTACTTC,CASKERETGETQYF
.,TRBJ1-5,.,TRBV27,TGTGCCAGCAGTACGATGAATCAGCCCCAGCATTTT,CASSTMNQPQHF
.,TRBJ2-1,TRBD2,TRBV2,TGTGCCAGCAGTCCTTCTTCTAGCGGGGGGCCTCAAGGCAATGAGCAGTTCTTC,CASSPSSSGGPQGNEQFF
.,TRBJ2-1,.,TRBV3-1,TGTGCCAGCAGCCGGGGCAAAACCAATGAGCAGTTCTTC,CASSRGKTNEQFF
many,TRBJ2-7,TRBD2,TRBV2,TGTGCCAGCAGTGACCTAGCGGGAGACCTTACCTACGAGCAGTACTTC,CASSDLAGDLTYEQYF
many,TRBJ2-2,TRBD1,TRBV27,TGTGCCAGCAGTTCCCGGACAGGGGGCGGGGAGCTGTTTTTT,CASSSRTGGGELFF
many,TRBJ2-1,TRBD2,TRBV12-3/TRBV12-4,TGTGCCAGCAGTTTCAAGAGAGTAGCGGGATGGAATGAGCAGTTCTTC,CASSFKRVAGWNEQFF
once,TRBJ2-2,.,TRBV28,TGTGCCAGCAGTGACATGCTCTCGAACACCGGGGAGCTGTTTTTT,CASSDMLSNTGELFF
.,TRBJ2-1,.,TRBV25-1,TGTGCCAGCAGTGAGGGCATTGAGCAGTTCTTC,CASSEGIEQFF
many,TRBJ1-5,.,TRBV20-1,TGCAGTGCTAGAGCAGCGGTCAGTAGCAATCAGCCCCAGCATTTT,CSARAAVSSNQPQHF
.,TRBJ1-2,TRBD1,TRBV15,TGTGCCACCAGCAGAGATGGGCAGGGGGCTGGTGGCTACACCTTC,CATSRDGQGAGGYTF